The clone carrying this TCR beta chain was counted only a few times. The target antigen is unknown. This record comes from a study of T-cell memory formation after mild COVID-19. Findings of the study overall: Mainly in CM and EM were contracting CD4+ clones; CD8+ were in EMRA. There were some responding clones in pre-infection memory, which suggested that cross-reactive memory had joined.

The CDR3 loop spans 16 amino acids. The V end was cut by 5 bases, the J end by 7 bases, with 18 bases between. The germline CDR1 and CDR2 sequences are SGHTA and FQGNSA. Via MiXCR, TCRdb re-called the 5' RACE reads, giving one row per CDR3 protein. The table includes fewer than 500,000 distinct CDR3 sequences, around a quarter detected once. The chain couples TRBV7-2 to TRBJ1-6; D is possibly TRBD1 (5 bases). The origin of this receptor is an adult woman who had mild COVID-19 (a few samples of this study predate the infection). Cell type and time point are not known. Sample: PBMCs or a T cell subset sorted from them (not recorded which). CDR3 sequence: CASSVRRGTANSPLHF. CDR3 nucleotides: TGTGCCAGCAGCGTCCGGCGGGGGACGGCAAATTCACCCCTCCACTTT. The full variable domain, with the rest looked up from reference TRBV7-2 and TRBJ1-6, is GAGVSQSPSNKVTEKGKDVELRCDPISGHTALYWYRQSLGQGLEFLIYFQGNSAPDKSGLPSDRFSAERTGGSVSTLTIQRTQQEDSAVYLCASSVRRGTANSPLHFGNGTRLTVT.